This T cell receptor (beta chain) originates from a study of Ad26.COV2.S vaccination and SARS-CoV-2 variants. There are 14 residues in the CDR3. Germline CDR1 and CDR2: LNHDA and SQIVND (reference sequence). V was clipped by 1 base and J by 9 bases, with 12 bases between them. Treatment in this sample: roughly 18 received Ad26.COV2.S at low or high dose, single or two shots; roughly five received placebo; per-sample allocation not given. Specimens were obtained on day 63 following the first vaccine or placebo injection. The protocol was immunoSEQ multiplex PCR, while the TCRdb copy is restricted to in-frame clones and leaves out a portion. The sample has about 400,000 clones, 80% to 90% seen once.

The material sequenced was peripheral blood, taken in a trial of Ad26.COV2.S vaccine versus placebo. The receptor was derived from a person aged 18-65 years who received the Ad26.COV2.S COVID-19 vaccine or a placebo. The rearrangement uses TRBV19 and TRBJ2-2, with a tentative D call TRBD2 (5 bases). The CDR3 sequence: CASSIGWTVWELFF. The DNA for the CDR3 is TGTGCCAGTAGTATAGGGTGGACTGTCTGGGAGCTGTTTTTT.